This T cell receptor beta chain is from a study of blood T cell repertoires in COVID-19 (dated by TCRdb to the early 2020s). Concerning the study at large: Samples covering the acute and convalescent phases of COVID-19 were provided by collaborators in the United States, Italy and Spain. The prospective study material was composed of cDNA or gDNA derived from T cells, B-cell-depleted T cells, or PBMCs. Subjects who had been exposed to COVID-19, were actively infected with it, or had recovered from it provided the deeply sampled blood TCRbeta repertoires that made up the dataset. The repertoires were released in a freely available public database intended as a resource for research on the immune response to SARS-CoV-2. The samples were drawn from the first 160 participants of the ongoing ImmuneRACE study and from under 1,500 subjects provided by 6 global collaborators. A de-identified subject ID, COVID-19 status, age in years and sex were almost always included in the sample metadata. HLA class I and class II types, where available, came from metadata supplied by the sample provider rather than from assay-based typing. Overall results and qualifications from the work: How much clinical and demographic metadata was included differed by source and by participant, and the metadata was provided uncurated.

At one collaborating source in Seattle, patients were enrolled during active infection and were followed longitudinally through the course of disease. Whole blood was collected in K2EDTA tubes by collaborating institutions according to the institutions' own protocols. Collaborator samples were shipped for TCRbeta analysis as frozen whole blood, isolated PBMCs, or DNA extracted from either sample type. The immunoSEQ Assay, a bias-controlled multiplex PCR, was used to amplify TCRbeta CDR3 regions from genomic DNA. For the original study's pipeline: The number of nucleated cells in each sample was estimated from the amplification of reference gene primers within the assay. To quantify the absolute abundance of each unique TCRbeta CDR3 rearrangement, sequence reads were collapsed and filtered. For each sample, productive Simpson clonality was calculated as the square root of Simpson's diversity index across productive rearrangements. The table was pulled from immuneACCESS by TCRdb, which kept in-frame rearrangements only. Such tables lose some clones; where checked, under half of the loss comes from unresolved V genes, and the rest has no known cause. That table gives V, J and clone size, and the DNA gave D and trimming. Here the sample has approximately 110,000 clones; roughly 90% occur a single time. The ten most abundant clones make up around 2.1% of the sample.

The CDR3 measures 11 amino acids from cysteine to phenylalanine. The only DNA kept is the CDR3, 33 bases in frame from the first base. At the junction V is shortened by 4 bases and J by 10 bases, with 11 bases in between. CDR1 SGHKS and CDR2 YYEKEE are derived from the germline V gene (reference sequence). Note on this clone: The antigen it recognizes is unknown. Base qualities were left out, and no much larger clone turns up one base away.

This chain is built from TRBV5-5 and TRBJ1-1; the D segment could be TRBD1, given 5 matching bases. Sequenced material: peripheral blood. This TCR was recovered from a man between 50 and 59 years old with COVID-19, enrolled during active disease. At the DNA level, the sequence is TGTGCCAGCAGCGGGGCCTTGGGAGCTTTCTTT. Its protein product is CASSGALGAFF.